Reported below is one T cell receptor beta chain. Trimming shortened V by 6 bases and J by 4 bases, and 9 bases separated the two germline ends. This CDR3 spans 12 amino acids. The germline gives CDR1 MDHEN, CDR2 SYDVKM. These data are taken from a study of control samples from healthy donors and cancer patients. Here immunoSEQ multiplex PCR was the method, and the copy in TCRdb shows in-frame clones only, minus some. The table has over 80,000 clones, approximately 86% seen once. This chain links TRBV28 with TRBJ1-2; D unclear. The clonotype was recovered from a young man in good health. Sequencing was done on a sample of blood. CDR3: CASREALYGYTF. Here the CDR3 DNA reads TGTGCCAGCAGGGAGGCCCTCTATGGCTACACCTTC.